The following is a TCR beta chain sequence with its context. The antigen is undetermined. The data were obtained in a study of shared clonotypes between healthy human individuals. Study-wide results and limits: Generation probability values for non-shared clonotypes were lower than those for clonotypes shared by all four donors.

Terminally differentiated effector memory CD45RA+ cells were excluded from the naive CD8 cells, which were CD45RO-negative and positively selected for CCR7. The CDR3 loop spans 17 amino acids. Trimming shortened V by 2 bases and J by 3 bases, and 14 bases separated the two germline ends. Germline values: CDR1 MNHEY, CDR2 SMNVEV (reference sequence). TCRdb's copy holds only in-frame clones and misses some; the assay was immunoSEQ multiplex PCR. The sample consists of around 2,100,000 clones, less than 95% of them appearing once. This TCR came from a man aged 18 to 29 in good health. The chain has TRBV27 and TRBJ1-6; unclear D gene. The sequencing input was naive CD8+ T cells sorted from blood. The CDR3 nucleotides read TGTGCCAGCAGTTTAGAAATCCGGGCTAACTATAATTCACCCCTCCACTTT. Residues: CASSLEIRANYNSPLHF.